Presented here are 27 T cell receptor beta chains from one specimen sequenced in a study of blood T cell repertoires in COVID-19. Some clones are missing from TCRdb's copy, which holds only in-frame ones; the method was immunoSEQ multiplex PCR. The sample lists some 140,000 clones, roughly four fifths occurring once. Specimen: peripheral blood. All receptors come from a man older than 75 with acute or convalescent COVID-19.

This clone has a single count. V is TRBV11-3 and J is TRBJ2-2, with TRBD2 as a possible D gene (6 bases). Germline CDR1 SGHNT, CDR2 YENEEA. The CDR3 spans 15 residues. V was shortened by 4 bases and J by 0 bases, with 9 bases between the two germline ends. CDR3 sequence reads: CASSSGLSNTGELFF. In nucleotides, the CDR3 is TGTGCCAGCAGCTCGGGACTGTCGAACACCGGGGAGCTGTTTTTT.

J is TRBJ2-5 and V is TRBV29-1, with D unclear. This CDR3 has 12 amino acids. The V and J ends lost 4 bases and 2 bases respectively, with 8 bases between them. The germline V gene has CDR1 SQVTM and CDR2 ANQGSEA. Written as DNA, the CDR3 is TGCAGCGTTGTTAGAGGACAAGAGACCCAGTACTTC. Translating gives CSVVRGQETQYF.

V and J are TRBV5-1 and TRBJ2-2; possible D gene TRBD1, 5 bases. The V and J ends lost 5 bases and 5 bases respectively, with 10 bases between them. Germline V CDR1 and CDR2: SGHRS, YFSETQ. The CDR3 has 13 residues. CDR3 sequence reads: CASSFQGTGELFF. The CDR3 coding sequence is TGCGCCAGCAGTTTTCAGGGAACCGGGGAGCTGTTTTTT.

The chain uses TRBV6-5 and TRBJ1-6; 9 nucleotides line up with TRBD1. The CDR3 loop spans 16 amino acids. The germline V gene encodes CDR1 MNHEY and CDR2 SVGAGI. Losses at the gene ends were 2 bases for V and 7 bases for J; bases not matched to a gene: 6. The CDR3 coding sequence is TGTGCCAGCAGTTACCGCGAAGGGACAGGGAATTCACCCCTCCACTTT. The encoded protein is CASSYREGTGNSPLHF.

The chain employs TRBV6-1 and TRBJ1-5, with a weak D call TRBD1 (6 bases). V lost 2 bases to trimming and J lost 8 bases, with 16 bases between them. CDR3 length equals 15 residues. In germline, CDR1 is MNHNS, CDR2 SASEGT. CDR3: CASSEFRSSGEPQHF. The CDR3 nucleotides read TGTGCCAGCAGTGAATTCCGATCGTCAGGGGAGCCCCAGCATTTT.

V is TRBV7-3 and J is TRBJ2-2; no clear D gene. The germline V gene has CDR1 SGHTA and CDR2 FQGTGA. The CDR3 runs 12 residues. V lost 5 bases to trimming and J lost 6 bases, with 7 bases between them. As DNA, the CDR3 is TGTGCCAGCAGCAACATGGCCGGGGAGCTGTTTTTT. This gives the protein CASSNMAGELFF. Full variable domain (remainder filled in from reference TRBV7-3 and TRBJ2-2): GAGVSQTPSNKVTEKGKYVELRCDPISGHTALYWYRQSLGQGPEFLIYFQGTGAADDSGLPNDRFFAVRPEGSVSTLKIQRTERGDSAVYLCASSNMAGELFFGEGSRLTVL.

This clone was observed a few times. The V and J genes are TRBV6-6 and TRBJ1-5; weak D call: TRBD1 (6 bases). V lost 2 bases, J lost 8 bases, and 13 bases lay in between. This CDR3 contains 14 residues. Germline V gene data show CDR1 as MNHNY and CDR2 as SVGAGI (reference sequence). The CDR3 here is CASSYTTGLEPQHF. DNA for the CDR3: TGTGCCAGCAGTTACACTACAGGGTTAGAGCCCCAGCATTTT.

The chain links TRBV11-3 to TRBJ2-7; D remains unclear. Trimming took off 3 bases at V and 3 bases at J, with 9 bases between the two ends. This CDR3 is 13 amino acids long. CDR1 is SGHNT, CDR2 YENEEA, per germline. The CDR3 DNA follows: TGTGCCAGCAGCTTCCTCCAGGACTACGAGCAGTACTTC. This codes for CASSFLQDYEQYF.

The chain carries TRBV6-6 and TRBJ1-4, with D perhaps TRBD1 (5 bases). From germline, CDR1 is MNHNY and CDR2 SVGAGI (reference sequence). The length of the CDR3 is 15 residues. V was clipped by 2 bases and J by 3 bases, with 10 bases between them. The CDR3 protein is CASSYPTASNEKLFF. The CDR3 nucleotides are TGTGCCAGCAGTTACCCGACAGCCTCTAATGAAAAACTGTTTTTT.

The rearrangement uses TRBV28 and TRBJ2-2; maybe TRBD1 (6 bases). The CDR3 runs to 14 residues. Germline-derived CDR1 and CDR2 are MDHEN and SYDVKM. The V end lost 8 bases, the J end lost 6 bases, and 16 bases lay between the germline ends. The CDR3 loop reads CASETGTIPGELFF. CDR3 in DNA: TGTGCCAGCGAAACCGGGACAATCCCCGGGGAGCTGTTTTTT.

CDR3 amino acids: CASSLGEGYEQYF. DNA of the CDR3: TGTGCCAGCAGTTTAGGGGAGGGGTACGAGCAGTACTTC. V and J are TRBV28 and TRBJ2-7; the match to TRBD2 covers 7 bases. Trimming took 2 bases from V and 4 from J; bases not matched to a gene: 2. The germline gives CDR1 MDHEN, CDR2 SYDVKM. CDR3 length equals 13 residues.

The DNA of the CDR3 is TGTGCCAGCAGCCAAGGAGAGACTAACTATGGCTACACCTTC. Encoded protein: CASSQGETNYGYTF. The chain employs TRBV3-1 (or the pseudogene TRBV3-2) and TRBJ1-2; D call uncertain. V was pared by 1 base and J by 0 bases, with 6 bases between. Germline lookup yields CDR1 LGHDT and CDR2 YNNKEL (reference sequence). The CDR3 spans 14 residues.

This chain connects TRBV7-6 to TRBJ1-2; TRBD1 aligns across 9 bases. With V trimmed by 2 bases and J by 8 bases, 3 bases remained unmatched. The CDR3 has 13 residues. Germline lookup yields CDR1 SGHVS and CDR2 FNYEAQ. The chain's CDR3 is CASSLWDRDGYTF. CDR3 nucleotide sequence: TGTGCCAGCAGCTTATGGGACAGGGACGGCTACACCTTC.

This chain connects TRBV4-3 to TRBJ2-1; 7 bases fit TRBD1. The CDR3 has 13 amino acids. V dropped 3 bases and J dropped 7; count of bases not matched to a gene: 3. The germline V gene encodes CDR1 LGHNA and CDR2 YSLEER. As DNA, the CDR3 is TGCGCCAGCAGCCAGGAACAGGGGAATGAGCAGTTCTTC. Translated: CASSQEQGNEQFF.

The V call is TRBV18, the J call TRBJ2-3; 9 nucleotides line up with TRBD1. The germline V gene has CDR1 KGHSH and CDR2 LQKENI. The CDR3 contains 15 residues. Losses at the gene ends were 3 bases for V and 4 bases for J; bases not matched to a gene: 5. CDR3 bases: TGTGCCAGCTCACCTAAGGACAGGGGATCAGATACGCAGTATTTT. Protein sequence: CASSPKDRGSDTQYF.

The V and J genes are TRBV9 and TRBJ2-5, with D perhaps TRBD1 (6 bases). V lost 1 base and J 7 bases, leaving 14 bases between the germline ends. CDR1 and CDR2 from the germline V gene are SGDLS and YYNGEE. The CDR3 spans 14 residues. CDR3 bases: TGTGCCAGCAGCGTATCCACAGGGACGGGGACCCAGTACTTC. Amino acids: CASSVSTGTGTQYF.

The rearrangement joins TRBV5-1 to TRBJ2-6; the D is unclear. V was cut by 9 bases and J by 0 bases, with 16 bases left in between. The CDR3 has 16 residues. Germline values: CDR1 SGHRS, CDR2 YFSETQ. CDR3 DNA sequence: TGCGCCACCCTCGACATCCTAAGCTCTGGGGCCAACGTCCTGACTTTC. Residues: CATLDILSSGANVLTF.

The chain recombines TRBV18 with TRBJ1-1, with TRBD1 identical over 9 bases. This CDR3 has 15 residues. The V gene end was trimmed by 3 bases and the J gene end by 5 bases; junction bases not matched to a gene: 7. Germline lookup yields CDR1 KGHSH and CDR2 LQKENI. The CDR3 protein is CASSPGQGLDTEAFF. CDR3 sequence (DNA): TGTGCCAGCTCACCCGGACAGGGGCTGGATACTGAAGCTTTCTTT.

The chain combines TRBV4-3 with TRBJ2-5, with 7 nucleotides matching TRBD1. The length of the CDR3 is 15 residues. With 1 base clipped from V and 0 bases from J, the junction kept 2 bases outside the gene matches. Germline CDR1 and CDR2: LGHNA and YSLEER. The CDR3 spells CASSQGGTDQETQYF. The CDR3 DNA reads as TGCGCCAGCAGCCAAGGGGGGACAGACCAAGAGACCCAGTACTTC.

This chain connects TRBV12-3 or TRBV12-4 to TRBJ1-5; D not certain. Trimming took off 6 bases at V and 3 bases at J, with 9 bases between the two ends. The CDR3 has 13 residues. In DNA, the CDR3 is TGTGCCAGCAGCCGGAGTATCAATCAGCCCCAGCATTTT. Amino acids: CASSRSINQPQHF.

The CDR3 DNA reads as TGTGCCAGCAGTGAGCAAGTAGTTGAAAAACTGTTTTTT. It translates to CASSEQVVEKLFF. V is TRBV2 and J is TRBJ1-4, with no clear D. Trimming left V 3 bases short and J 7 bases short, with 9 bases between. The CDR3 extends over 13 amino acids. CDR1 is SNHLY, CDR2 FYNNEI, per germline.

This chain connects TRBV28 to TRBJ1-1, with D perhaps TRBD1 (5 bases). This CDR3 is built from 13 residues. V lost 6 bases and J 5 bases, leaving 13 bases between the germline ends. The germline CDR1 and CDR2 sequences are MDHEN and SYDVKM. The CDR3 here is CASSPPDNTEAFF. Here the CDR3 DNA reads TGTGCCAGCAGCCCCCCGGACAATACTGAAGCTTTCTTT. The full variable domain, with the rest looked up from reference TRBV28 and TRBJ1-1, is DVKVTQSSRYLVKRTGEKVFLECVQDMDHENMFWYRQDPGLGLRLIYFSYDVKMKEKGDIPEGYSVSREKKERFSLILESASTNQTSMYLCASSPPDNTEAFFGQGTRLTVV.

This clone was detected only a few times. This chain joins TRBV2 and TRBJ2-3; possibly TRBD2 for D (5 bases). The CDR3 totals 15 residues. CDR1 is SNHLY, CDR2 FYNNEI, per germline. Trimming cost V 1 base and J 3 bases, with 11 bases left between them. Here the CDR3 reads CASSEGTVATDTQYF. Written as DNA, the CDR3 is TGTGCCAGCAGTGAAGGGACTGTTGCAACAGATACGCAGTATTTT.

This clone has more than one count but fewer than ten. V is TRBV6-5 and J is TRBJ1-1, with 9 bases identical to TRBD1. This CDR3 comprises 15 residues. V was clipped by 5 bases and J by 4 bases; unmatched bases: 8. Germline V gene sequence: CDR1 MNHEY, CDR2 SVGAGI. The CDR3 sequence: CASSPDRGMGTEAFF. In DNA, the CDR3 is TGTGCCAGCAGTCCCGACAGGGGGATGGGCACTGAAGCTTTCTTT.

This clone was seen a few times. The V call is TRBV7-2, the J call TRBJ2-2, with 8 nucleotides matching TRBD2. Germline CDR1 is SGHTA and CDR2 is FQGNSA. The CDR3 is made up of 17 amino acids. The V segment lost 1 base and the J segment 5 bases; nucleotides outside the gene matches: 9. The CDR3: CASSLVFGGAATGELFF. In DNA form, the CDR3 reads TGTGCCAGCAGCTTAGTTTTCGGGGGGGCGGCGACCGGGGAGCTGTTTTTT.

This chain connects TRBV3-1 (or the pseudogene TRBV3-2) to TRBJ2-3, with D tentatively TRBD2 (6 bases). Trimming shortened V by 1 base and J by 7 bases, and 15 bases separated the two germline ends. Germline CDR1 and CDR2: LGHDT and YNNKEL (reference sequence). The CDR3 extends over 15 amino acids. CDR3 protein: CASSQAGDLMNTQYF. The DNA for the CDR3 is TGTGCCAGCAGCCAAGCGGGGGACCTCATGAATACGCAGTATTTT.

The V call is TRBV7-9, the J call TRBJ1-1; D gene uncertain. Deletions cut 3 bases from V and 1 base from J, with 12 bases between. The CDR3 has 15 amino acids. Per germline, CDR1 SEHNR and CDR2 FQNEAQ (reference sequence). The CDR3 DNA sequence: TGTGCCAGCAGCTTTGCCCTTATAGAGAACACTGAAGCTTTCTTT. Translating gives CASSFALIENTEAFF.